The 27 T cell receptor beta chains presented below share a single source sample, sequenced in a study of blood T cell repertoires in COVID-19. The repertoire was sequenced with immunoSEQ multiplex PCR; TCRdb's copy has only in-frame clones and lacks some. The sample shows under 250,000 clones, more than 70% of them seen only once. The sequencing input was peripheral blood. The receptors derive from a woman aged 25-40 years with COVID-19, enrolled during active disease.

This clone was observed a handful of times. The chain uses TRBV19 and TRBJ1-2; 7 bases agree with TRBD1. The trim removed 3 bases at V and 1 base at J, leaving 5 bases unmatched. CDR3 length: 15 residues. Germline CDR1 is LNHDA and CDR2 is SQIVND (reference sequence). CDR3 sequence (DNA): TGTGCCAGTAGTATCCGGGACAGCTATAACTATGGCTACACCTTC. Protein: CASSIRDSYNYGYTF.

V usage is TRBV7-2 and J usage is TRBJ2-1; 7 positions agree with TRBD1. The V gene's germline CDR1 is SGHTA and CDR2 FQGNSA. The junction had 8 bases not matched to a gene; V was cut back by 5 bases and J by 4 bases. The CDR3 covers 15 residues. CDR3 sequence reads: CASSPQQGLYNEQFF. CDR3 nucleotide sequence: TGTGCCAGCAGCCCCCAACAGGGGCTATACAATGAGCAGTTCTTC. The full variable domain, in which reference TRBV7-2 and TRBJ2-1 provide the parts outside the CDR3, is GAGVSQSPSNKVTEKGKDVELRCDPISGHTALYWYRQSLGQGLEFLIYFQGNSAPDKSGLPSDRFSAERTGGSVSTLTIQRTQQEDSAVYLCASSPQQGLYNEQFFGPGTRLTVL.

This clone was detected once. CDR3 sequence: CASRESRTGYGYTF. The DNA of the CDR3 is TGTGCCAGCAGGGAGAGTAGAACAGGGTATGGCTACACCTTC. The V and J genes are TRBV6-5 and TRBJ1-2, with TRBD1 as a possible D gene (6 bases). V lost 6 bases, J lost 5 bases, and 16 bases lay in between. The germline V gene encodes CDR1 MNHEY and CDR2 SVGAGI. There are 14 residues in the CDR3.

The chain is built from TRBV7-2 and TRBJ2-3; 7 bases map to TRBD2. CDR1 and CDR2 from the germline V gene are SGHTA and FQGNSA. The CDR3 loop spans 15 amino acids. Unmatched junction bases numbered 8, after V lost 6 bases and J lost 2 bases. CDR3 sequence reads: CASRIVAGPTDTQYF. Written as DNA, the CDR3 is TGTGCCAGCAGAATTGTAGCGGGCCCCACAGATACGCAGTATTTT.

The chain couples TRBV20-1 to TRBJ1-5; D might be TRBD1 (5 bases). Germline assignment: CDR1 DFQATT and CDR2 SNEGSKA (reference sequence). The germline V and J ends were trimmed by 3 bases and 0 bases, with 15 bases remaining between them. The CDR3 is 16 amino acids. CDR3 DNA sequence: TGCAGTGCTAGTTGGGGGGGACCATCTAGCAATCAGCCCCAGCATTTT. Translated: CSASWGGPSSNQPQHF.

The gene calls are TRBV29-1 and TRBJ1-1; the D gene is possibly TRBD1 (5 bases). Trimming stripped 4 bases from V and 0 bases from J, with 12 bases between. This CDR3 comprises 14 residues. Germline CDR1 reads SQVTM; CDR2 reads ANQGSEA. CDR3 residues: CSVAGQDMNTEAFF. The CDR3 DNA reads TGCAGCGTTGCAGGGCAGGACATGAACACTGAAGCTTTCTTT.

V is TRBV19 and J is TRBJ2-5; 7 positions match TRBD1. After removal of 7 bases from V and 4 bases from J, the junction contained 12 bases not matched to a gene. The germline V gene encodes CDR1 LNHDA and CDR2 SQIVND (reference sequence). The CDR3 totals 15 residues. The CDR3 coding sequence is TGTGCCAGTATCTTGTTAAGGGGGCTAGGAGAGACCCAGTACTTC. Translating gives CASILLRGLGETQYF.

The rearrangement links TRBV15 to TRBJ1-5; TRBD1 matches 8 bases. Germline CDR1 reads LNHNV; CDR2 reads YYDKDF (reference sequence). V dropped 4 bases and J dropped 6; count of bases not matched to a gene: 8. The CDR3 totals 15 residues. CDR3 sequence reads: CATSTQTGGVQPQHF. The CDR3 DNA reads TGTGCCACCAGCACTCAAACAGGGGGAGTTCAGCCCCAGCATTTT.

The CDR3: CASSSTTSGNEQFF. In nucleotides, the CDR3 is TGCGCCAGCAGCTCAACTACCTCCGGCAATGAGCAGTTCTTC. The rearrangement links TRBV5-1 to TRBJ2-1; D is unclear. V lost 3 bases and J lost 6, with 13 bases in between. The germline CDR1 and CDR2 sequences are SGHRS and YFSETQ. The CDR3 contains 14 residues.

V usage is TRBV28 and J usage is TRBJ1-2, with TRBD1 as a possible D gene (5 bases). Germline assignment: CDR1 MDHEN and CDR2 SYDVKM. The V end was cut by 0 bases, the J end by 4 bases, with 6 bases between. The CDR3 is 13 residues long. The CDR3 loop is CASSLWQGYGYTF. CDR3 bases: TGTGCCAGCAGTTTATGGCAGGGCTATGGCTACACCTTC.

This chain uses TRBV7-2 with TRBJ2-3, with a tentative D call TRBD1 (5 bases). Looked up from germline, CDR1 is SGHTA and CDR2 is FQGNSA. Trimming removed 1 base at V and 0 bases at J, with 11 bases between. This CDR3 has 16 residues. CDR3 loop: CASSLGKGSSTDTQYF. DNA for the CDR3: TGTGCCAGCAGCTTAGGAAAGGGGTCAAGCACAGATACGCAGTATTTT.

This clone was observed a single time. The CDR3 nucleotides read TGTGCCAGCAGTTTTGACTCCGGGACACTAAATTCACCCCTCCACTTT. The encoded protein is CASSFDSGTLNSPLHF. The chain joins TRBV28 to TRBJ1-6, with D possibly matching TRBD1 (6 bases). The V gene's germline CDR1 is MDHEN and CDR2 SYDVKM. The V and J ends lost 3 bases and 7 bases respectively, with 16 bases between them. This CDR3 has 16 amino acids. The complete variable domain, with remaining parts taken from reference TRBV28 and TRBJ1-6, reads DVKVTQSSRYLVKRTGEKVFLECVQDMDHENMFWYRQDPGLGLRLIYFSYDVKMKEKGDIPEGYSVSREKKERFSLILESASTNQTSMYLCASSFDSGTLNSPLHFGNGTRLTVT.

CDR3: CASSPWLGGDTEAFF. CDR3 sequence (DNA): TGTGCCAGCTCACCATGGTTAGGGGGGGACACTGAAGCTTTCTTT. The rearrangement uses TRBV18 and TRBJ1-1, with a possible D match to TRBD1 (6 bases). The germline V gene has CDR1 KGHSH and CDR2 LQKENI. V lost 2 bases and J 3 bases, leaving 13 bases between the germline ends. CDR3 length: 15 amino acids. Supplemented by reference TRBV18 and TRBJ1-1, the full variable domain reads NAGVMQNPRHLVRRRGQEARLRCSPMKGHSHVYWYRQLPEEGLKFMVYLQKENIIDESGMPKERFSAEFPKEGPSILRIQQVVRGDSAAYFCASSPWLGGDTEAFFGQGTRLTVV.

This clone was counted a few times. The rearrangement joins TRBV28 to TRBJ2-5; D is uncertain. The germline V gene has CDR1 MDHEN and CDR2 SYDVKM. V dropped 2 bases and J dropped 4 bases, with 11 bases sitting between them. The CDR3 sequence is 14 residues long. This CDR3 is CASSLPSRLETQYF. The CDR3 DNA reads TGTGCCAGCAGTTTACCCTCTAGGTTAGAGACCCAGTACTTC.

The chain is built from TRBV9 and TRBJ2-3; D gene uncertain. V was trimmed by 0 bases and J by 2 bases, leaving 7 bases between them. The length of the CDR3 is 14 residues. The germline CDR1 and CDR2 sequences are SGDLS and YYNGEE. DNA of the CDR3: TGTGCCAGCAGCGTAGGTGGCTTCACAGATACGCAGTATTTT. It codes for CASSVGGFTDTQYF.

The rearrangement joins TRBV7-2 to TRBJ2-1; TRBD2 agrees at 14 bases. V lost 5 bases to trimming and J lost 12 bases; unmatched junction nucleotides: 9. In germline, CDR1 is SGHTA, CDR2 FQGNSA. This CDR3 has 15 residues. In nucleotides, the CDR3 is TGTGCCAGCAGCCTGGGACTAGCGGGAGCCCTGGGGCAGTTCTTC. The encoded protein is CASSLGLAGALGQFF.

The gene calls are TRBV27 and TRBJ1-1; D is unresolved. This CDR3 is 13 amino acids long. Trimming removed 6 bases from V and 1 base from J, with 9 bases in between. Germline CDR1 reads MNHEY; CDR2 reads SMNVEV (reference sequence). The CDR3 loop reads CASSAGRNTEAFF. For the CDR3, the DNA is TGTGCCAGCAGCGCTGGGAGGAACACTGAAGCTTTCTTT.

This chain connects TRBV5-1 to TRBJ2-7; D gene ambiguous. The V end was cut by 4 bases, the J end by 1 base, with 15 bases between. Germline assignment: CDR1 SGHRS and CDR2 YFSETQ. The CDR3 loop spans 15 amino acids. CDR3 sequence: CASSPDVLTSYEQYV. The DNA for the CDR3 is TGCGCCAGCAGCCCTGACGTATTGACTTCCTACGAGCAGTACGTC.

The genes are TRBV5-4 and TRBJ2-2, with D hard to call. The V gene lost 2 bases and the J gene lost 0 bases, with 8 bases spanning the gap. This CDR3 has 15 amino acids. Germline loops: CDR1 SGHNT, CDR2 YYREEE (reference sequence). For the CDR3, the DNA is TGTGCCAGCAGCTTTTCCAGGTCGAACACCGGGGAGCTGTTTTTT. Translating gives CASSFSRSNTGELFF.

The rearrangement links TRBV6-5 to TRBJ2-1; tentatively, D is TRBD1 (7 bases). Germline V CDR1 and CDR2: MNHEY, SVGAGI. This CDR3 contains 16 residues. Trimming took off 0 bases at V and 7 bases at J, with 16 bases between the two ends. DNA for the CDR3: TGTGCCAGCAGTTACTCGGCAGGGTCAGGGGGGAATGAGCAGTTCTTC. This sequence encodes CASSYSAGSGGNEQFF.

V gene TRBV5-1 combines with J gene TRBJ2-3, with 7 bases that match TRBD1. The CDR3 covers 18 residues. J was trimmed by 5 bases and V by 5 bases; bases with no gene match: 20. Germline V gene sequence: CDR1 SGHRS, CDR2 YFSETQ. As DNA, the CDR3 is TGCGCCAGCAGGTCGGGACAGTCGAGCCCCGCGACTGGAGATACGCAGTATTTT. It translates to CASRSGQSSPATGDTQYF.

The CDR3 loop reads CASSPSTGGGNTIYF. The CDR3 bases are TGTGCCAGCAGCCCTTCGACAGGGGGTGGAAACACCATATATTTT. J is TRBJ1-3 and V is TRBV3-1 (or the pseudogene TRBV3-2); 9 bases line up with TRBD1. In germline, CDR1 is LGHDT, CDR2 YNNKEL (reference sequence). This CDR3 comprises 15 residues. V lost 4 bases, J lost 3 bases, and 4 bases stayed unmatched.

The rearrangement links TRBV27 to TRBJ2-1; possible D gene TRBD2, 6 bases. In germline, CDR1 is MNHEY, CDR2 SMNVEV (reference sequence). The CDR3 totals 14 residues. V was trimmed by 3 bases and J by 9 bases, leaving 15 bases between them. The CDR3 reads CASSFGTLLSEQFF. In DNA, the CDR3 is TGTGCCAGCAGTTTTGGGACTCTGCTGAGTGAGCAGTTCTTC.

V is TRBV6-5 and J is TRBJ2-3, with D maybe TRBD2 (6 bases). The CDR3 contains 15 residues. V lost 2 bases to trimming and J lost 4 bases, with 13 bases between them. Germline assignment: CDR1 MNHEY and CDR2 SVGAGI. CDR3 nucleotides: TGTGCCAGCAGTTACGTGGGGGGTAGTTCAGATACGCAGTATTTT. Its translation: CASSYVGGSSDTQYF.

The chain carries TRBV15 and TRBJ1-1, with 8 bases fitting TRBD1. The germline V gene encodes CDR1 LNHNV and CDR2 YYDKDF (reference sequence). The trim removed 5 bases at V and 1 base at J, leaving 3 bases unmatched. The CDR3 consists of 14 residues. The CDR3 region has the DNA TGTGCCACCAGCGGAGGGACAGGGAACACTGAAGCTTTCTTT. Protein: CATSGGTGNTEAFF.

This rearrangement joins TRBV7-8 to TRBJ1-1; D is undetermined. CDR3 length: 13 residues. The V gene lost 0 bases and the J gene lost 8 bases, with 10 bases spanning the gap. Germline V lookup: CDR1 SGHVS, CDR2 FQNEAQ. The DNA for the CDR3 is TGTGCCAGCAGCTTAGCCCGGACTGGAGAAGCTTTCTTT. Translating gives CASSLARTGEAFF.

The V call is TRBV28, the J call TRBJ2-7; 7 positions match TRBD2. The V gene end was trimmed by 3 bases and the J gene end by 6 bases; junction bases not matched to a gene: 2. Germline V lookup: CDR1 MDHEN, CDR2 SYDVKM. The CDR3 has 12 amino acids. CDR3 sequence (DNA): TGTGCCAGCAGTTTGGGAGGGCTCGAGCAGTACTTC. It codes for CASSLGGLEQYF.